The following is a TCR beta chain sequence with its context. Its binding antigen is unknown. The sample holds no much larger clone one base away, and base qualities are not on file. Sequencing was carried out with an Illumina HiSeq 2500. Quantitative 5'-RACE with molecular barcodes was the method used to prepare the TCR beta libraries. The authors processed their data as follows. Disease-linked TCR variants were identified with a new computational method built on a probabilistic model of VDJ rearrangement. The public reads were reanalyzed by TCRdb: fastp trimming at Q25, MiXCR alignment, in-frame beta chains only. All rows with the same CDR3 protein become a single entry with the most common DNA and genes. TCRdb, rather than the study authors, made the V and J calls. This sample gives 350,000 or so distinct CDR3 sequences in total; about 15% of them show up just once. The top ten clones comprise 0.85% to 1.4% of the sample.

V gives up 7 bases and J gives up 4 bases, and the segment between their germline ends measures 13 bases. The germline V gene gives CDR1 as MNHEY and CDR2 as SVGAGI. The cysteine opens and the phenylalanine closes a CDR3 of 13 amino acids. This entry keeps only the CDR3 DNA: 39 bases, framed from base 1. The sample is drawn from a study of CD8 T cells in ankylosing spondylitis (dated by TCRdb to about 2017). The study in broad terms: The study set out to find disease-linked TCR variants by profiling T cell receptor beta repertoires in ankylosing spondylitis patients and healthy donors. The full study cohort comprised 25 or so ankylosing spondylitis patients and roughly 110 healthy donors. Peripheral blood was sampled, and synovial fluid was additionally collected from ankylosing spondylitis patients. Study-level results and caveats: Some TCR beta motif variants had previously been reported in synovial fluid and blood of reactive arthritis patients, which suggested common disease-initiation mechanisms. Blood from ankylosing spondylitis patients appeared to be characterized by a TCR beta motif composed of several highly homologous amino acid variants. The disease-linked clones were reported as significantly enriched in matched synovial fluid samples from ankylosing spondylitis patients. The disease-linked clones had a CD8+ phenotype and were found at relatively low frequencies in peripheral blood.

This chain is built from TRBV6-5 and TRBJ1-1; TRBD1 could be the D gene, as 5 bases match. The clonotype originates from a male donor with ankylosing spondylitis or in good health (not recorded which). Material for sequencing was blood, either unsorted or a sorted T cell fraction (not recorded which). The CDR3 loop reads CASNNGGTTEAFF. The nucleotides are TGTGCCAGCAACAACGGAGGGACCACTGAAGCTTTCTTT.